A selection of T cell receptor beta chains follows, all from one sample in a study of cytomegalovirus exposure and HLA in healthy donors. Repertoires were generated with immunoSEQ multiplex PCR, while TCRdb's copy carries only in-frame clones and drops some. The table includes about 160,000 clones, about 75% detected once. The sequenced material came from PBMCs. The receptors come from a woman between 45 and 65 years old in good health and CMV-seropositive. Each CDR3 is given with its conserved first and last residue. A D gene is named only where the DNA matches it firmly. Clone size, where shown, is once, few, many, or a class for clones that have expanded.

cdr3_nt | cdr3_aa | clone_size | j_call | v_call | d_call
TGTGCCAGCAGCGTCGGACTAGCGGGGGTCAATGAGCAGTTCTTC | CASSVGLAGVNEQFF | - | TRBJ2-1 | TRBV9 | TRBD2
TGTGCTAGTGGTTCCAAAAGGACAGAGAGAAGAACCGGGGAGCTGTTTTTT | CASGSKRTERRTGELFF | - | TRBJ2-2 | TRBV12-5 | -
TGTGCCAGCAGCCCCGGGCGCGGGGCTGAAGCTTTCTTT | CASSPGRGAEAFF | - | TRBJ1-1 | TRBV7-6 | -
TGTGCCAGCAGCCTGCAGGGTGGACAGCCCCAGCATTTT | CASSLQGGQPQHF | - | TRBJ1-5 | TRBV9 | -
TGTGCCAGCAAAGAACGGGGATTAAGCACAGATACGCAGTATTTT | CASKERGLSTDTQYF | - | TRBJ2-3 | TRBV6-4 | -
TGTGCCAGTAGTCTCAGGACAGGGGAATCACCCCTCCACTTT | CASSLRTGESPLHF | few | TRBJ1-6 | TRBV19 | TRBD1
TGTGCCAGCAGCTTAGGGTGGGGCGAGATGAACACTGAAGCTTTCTTT | CASSLGWGEMNTEAFF | - | TRBJ1-1 | TRBV11-2 | -
TGTGCCAGCAGTCCCAGGGTGAACATCTACGAGCAGTACTTC | CASSPRVNIYEQYF | many | TRBJ2-7 | TRBV7-8 | -
TGTGCCATCAGTGAGCTCGGACTAGACGCCTACAATGAGCAGTTCTTC | CAISELGLDAYNEQFF | once | TRBJ2-1 | TRBV10-3 | TRBD2
TGTTCCAGCAGCTTAGGCAGGGGGCCCACCGGGGAGCTGTTTTTT | CSSSLGRGPTGELFF | - | TRBJ2-2 | TRBV7-9 | TRBD1
TGTGCCAGCAGTACCGACAGCTACGAGCAGTACTTC | CASSTDSYEQYF | few | TRBJ2-7 | TRBV2 | -
TGTGCCAGCTCACCATACCCTTACAGGGCTAGCGGAAACACCATATATTTT | CASSPYPYRASGNTIYF | - | TRBJ1-3 | TRBV18 | -
TGTGCCAGCAGCCGCCGGGACAACACAGATACGCAGTATTTT | CASSRRDNTDTQYF | - | TRBJ2-3 | TRBV5-4 | -
TGTGCCAGCAGTTTTTATAGCGGGAACGGACCAATATATTTT | CASSFYSGNGPIYF | - | TRBJ1-3 | TRBV6-5 | -
TGTGCCAGCAGCACCAGACAAGCGAACACCGGGGAGCTGTTTTTT | CASSTRQANTGELFF | - | TRBJ2-2 | TRBV2 | -
TGCAGCGTTGGGGTCCCGGGACAGGGTTTGGACACCGGGGAGCTGTTTTTT | CSVGVPGQGLDTGELFF | - | TRBJ2-2 | TRBV29-1 | TRBD1
TGTGCCAGCAGGTTGGGGGACAGCAAGCATTTT | CASRLGDSKHF | - | TRBJ1-5 | TRBV2 | TRBD1
TGTGCCAGCAGTGAGGGCAGGGGCTACTCTGGAAACACCATATATTTT | CASSEGRGYSGNTIYF | once | TRBJ1-3 | TRBV2 | -
TGTGCCAGCAGCTGGGGGGGTTCCTTC | CASSWGGSF | - | TRBJ1-2 | TRBV5-4 | -
TGTGCCGGATGGGGGGACGCCACTGAAGCTTTCTTT | CAGWGDATEAFF | many | TRBJ1-1 | TRBV30 | -
TGTGCCAGCCGGACAGGGTCAGTTTATCAGCCCCAGCATTTT | CASRTGSVYQPQHF | - | TRBJ1-5 | TRBV27 | TRBD1
TGCGCCAGCAGCTTGGCTCGGAACACTGAAGCTTTCTTT | CASSLARNTEAFF | - | TRBJ1-1 | TRBV5-1 | -
TGTGCCAGCAGTTACGCTGGTGGAGAGGGAGGTGGCTACACCTTC | CASSYAGGEGGGYTF | - | TRBJ1-2 | TRBV6-5 | -
TGTGCCAGCAGCTTGTCGCTAGCGATAGATACGCAGTATTTT | CASSLSLAIDTQYF | - | TRBJ2-3 | TRBV7-2 | -
TGTGCCAGCACGCCCCGGACAGGGTCTATGACCCAGTACTTC | CASTPRTGSMTQYF | - | TRBJ2-5 | TRBV7-8 | TRBD1
TGCGCCAGCAGCAAGACTCAAACGGAAGCTTTCTTT | CASSKTQTEAFF | - | TRBJ1-1 | TRBV5-1 | -
TGCGCCAGCAGCCAAGAGTTTCCTAGCCGGGAGACCCAGTACTTC | CASSQEFPSRETQYF | - | TRBJ2-5 | TRBV4-1 | -
TGTGCCAGCAGCTTAGGAACTATGAACACTGAAGCTTTCTTT | CASSLGTMNTEAFF | - | TRBJ1-1 | TRBV7-9 | -
TGTGCCAGCAAACCGGGACTAGCGGGGCCAGATACGCAGTATTTT | CASKPGLAGPDTQYF | - | TRBJ2-3 | TRBV11-2 | TRBD2
TGTGCCAGCAGTGAGTCTAGCGGGGGGGACTACAATGAGCAGTTCTTC | CASSESSGGDYNEQFF | - | TRBJ2-1 | TRBV2 | TRBD2